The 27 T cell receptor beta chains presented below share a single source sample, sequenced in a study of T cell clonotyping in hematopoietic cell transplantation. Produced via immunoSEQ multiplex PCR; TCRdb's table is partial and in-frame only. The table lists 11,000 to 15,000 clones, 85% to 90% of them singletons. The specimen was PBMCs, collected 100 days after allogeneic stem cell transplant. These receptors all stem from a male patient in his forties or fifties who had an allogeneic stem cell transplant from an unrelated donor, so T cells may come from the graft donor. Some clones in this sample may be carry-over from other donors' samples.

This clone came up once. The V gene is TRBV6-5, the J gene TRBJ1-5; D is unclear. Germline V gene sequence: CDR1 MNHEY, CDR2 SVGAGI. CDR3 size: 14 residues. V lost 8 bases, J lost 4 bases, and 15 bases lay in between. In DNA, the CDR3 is TGTGCCAGCTGGACCGACGGAACAAATCAGCCCCAGCATTTT. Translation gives CASWTDGTNQPQHF.

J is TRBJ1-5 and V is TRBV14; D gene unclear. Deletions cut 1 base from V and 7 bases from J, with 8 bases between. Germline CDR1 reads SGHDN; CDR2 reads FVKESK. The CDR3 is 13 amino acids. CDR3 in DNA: TGTGCCAGCAGCCAAGGGCTCGGGCAGCCCCAGCATTTT. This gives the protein CASSQGLGQPQHF.

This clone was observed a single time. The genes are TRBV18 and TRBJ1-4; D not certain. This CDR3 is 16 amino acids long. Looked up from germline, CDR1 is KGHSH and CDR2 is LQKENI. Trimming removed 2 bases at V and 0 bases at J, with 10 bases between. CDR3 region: CASSPGSDATNEKLFF. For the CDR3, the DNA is TGTGCCAGCTCACCAGGGTCAGACGCAACTAATGAAAAACTGTTTTTT.

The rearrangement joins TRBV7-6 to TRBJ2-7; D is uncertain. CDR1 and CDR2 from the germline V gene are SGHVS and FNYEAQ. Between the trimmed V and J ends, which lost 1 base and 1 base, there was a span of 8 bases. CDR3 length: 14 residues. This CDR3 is CASSLGRDSYEQYF. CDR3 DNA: TGTGCCAGCAGCTTAGGTAGGGATTCCTACGAGCAGTACTTC.

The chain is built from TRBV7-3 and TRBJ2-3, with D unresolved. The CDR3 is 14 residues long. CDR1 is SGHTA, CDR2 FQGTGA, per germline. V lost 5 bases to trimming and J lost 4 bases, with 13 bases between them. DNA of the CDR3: TGTGCCAGCAGCCCGTGGGCCAACCCAGATACGCAGTATTTT. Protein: CASSPWANPDTQYF.

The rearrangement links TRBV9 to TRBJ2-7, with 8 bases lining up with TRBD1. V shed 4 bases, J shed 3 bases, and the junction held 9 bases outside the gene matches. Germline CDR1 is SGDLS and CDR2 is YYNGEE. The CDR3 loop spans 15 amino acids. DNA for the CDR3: TGTGCCAGCAGCCCCCGGACAGGGCTTAGCTACGAGCAGTACTTC. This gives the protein CASSPRTGLSYEQYF.

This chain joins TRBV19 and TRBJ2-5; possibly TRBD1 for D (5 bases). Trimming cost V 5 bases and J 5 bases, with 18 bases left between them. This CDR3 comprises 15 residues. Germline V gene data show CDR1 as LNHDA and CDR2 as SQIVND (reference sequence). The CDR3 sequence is CASSPPPGRAETQYF. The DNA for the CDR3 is TGTGCCAGTAGTCCTCCTCCGGGCAGGGCGGAGACCCAGTACTTC.

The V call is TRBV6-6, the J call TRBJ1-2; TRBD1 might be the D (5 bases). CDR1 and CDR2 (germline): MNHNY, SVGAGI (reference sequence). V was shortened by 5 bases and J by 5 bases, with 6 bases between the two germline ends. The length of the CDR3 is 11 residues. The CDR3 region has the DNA TGTGCCAGCAGTCAGGGATATGGCTACACCTTC. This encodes CASSQGYGYTF.

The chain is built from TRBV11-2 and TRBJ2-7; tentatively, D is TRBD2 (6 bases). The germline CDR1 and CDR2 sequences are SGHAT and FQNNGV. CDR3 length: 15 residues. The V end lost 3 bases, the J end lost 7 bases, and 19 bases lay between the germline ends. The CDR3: CASSFLAVQDGEQYF. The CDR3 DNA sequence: TGTGCCAGCAGCTTCTTAGCGGTGCAGGATGGGGAGCAGTACTTC.

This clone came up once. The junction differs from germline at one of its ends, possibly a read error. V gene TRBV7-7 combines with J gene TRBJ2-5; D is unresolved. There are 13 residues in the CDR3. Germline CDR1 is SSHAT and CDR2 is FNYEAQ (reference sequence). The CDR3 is CASSLGYQETQYF. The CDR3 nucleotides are TGTGCTAGCAGCTTAGGGTACCAAGAGACCCAGTACTTC.

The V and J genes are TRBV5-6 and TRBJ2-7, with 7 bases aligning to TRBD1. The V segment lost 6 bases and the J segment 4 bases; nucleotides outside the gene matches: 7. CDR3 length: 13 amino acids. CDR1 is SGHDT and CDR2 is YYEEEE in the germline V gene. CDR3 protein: CASIRTGEYEQYF. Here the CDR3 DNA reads TGTGCCAGCATAAGGACAGGAGAGTACGAGCAGTACTTC.

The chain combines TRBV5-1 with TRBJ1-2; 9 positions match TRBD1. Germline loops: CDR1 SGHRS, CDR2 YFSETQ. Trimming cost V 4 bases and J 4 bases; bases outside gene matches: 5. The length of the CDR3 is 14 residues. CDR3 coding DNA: TGCGCCAGCAGCCCACAGGGGGCTGGCTATGGCTACACCTTC. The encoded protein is CASSPQGAGYGYTF.

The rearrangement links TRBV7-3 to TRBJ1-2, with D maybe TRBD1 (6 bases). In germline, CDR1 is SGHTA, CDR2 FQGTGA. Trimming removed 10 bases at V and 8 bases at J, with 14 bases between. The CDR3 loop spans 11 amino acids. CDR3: CATRTAFGYTF. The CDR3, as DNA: TGTGCCACCCGGACAGCCTTCGGCTACACCTTC. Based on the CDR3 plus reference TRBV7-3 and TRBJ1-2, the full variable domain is GAGVSQTPSNKVTEKGKYVELRCDPISGHTALYWYRQSLGQGPEFLIYFQGTGAADDSGLPNDRFFAVRPEGSVSTLKIQRTERGDSAVYLCATRTAFGYTFGSGTRLTVV.

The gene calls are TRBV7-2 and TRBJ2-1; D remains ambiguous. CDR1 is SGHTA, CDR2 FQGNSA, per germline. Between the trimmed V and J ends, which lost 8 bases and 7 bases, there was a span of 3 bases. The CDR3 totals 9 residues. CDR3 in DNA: TGTGCCAGCCGAAATGAGCAGTTCTTC. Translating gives CASRNEQFF.

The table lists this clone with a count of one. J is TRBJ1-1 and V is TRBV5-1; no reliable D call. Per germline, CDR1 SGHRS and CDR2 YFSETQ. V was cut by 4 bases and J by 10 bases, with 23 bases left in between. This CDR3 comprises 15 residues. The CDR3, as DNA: TGCGCCAGCAGCCAGGAGCCGTCCCTTCTGGCAGGAGCTTTCTTT. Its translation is CASSQEPSLLAGAFF.

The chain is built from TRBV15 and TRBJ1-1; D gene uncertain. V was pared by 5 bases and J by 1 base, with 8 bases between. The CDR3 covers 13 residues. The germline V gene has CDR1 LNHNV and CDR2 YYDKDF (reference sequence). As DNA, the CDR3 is TGTGCCACCAGCTCCGATCAGAACACTGAAGCTTTCTTT. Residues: CATSSDQNTEAFF. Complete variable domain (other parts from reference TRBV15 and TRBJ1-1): DAMVIQNPRYQVTQFGKPVTLSCSQTLNHNVMYWYQQKSSQAPKLLFHYYDKDFNNEADTPDNFQSRRPNTSFCFLDIRSPGLGDTAMYLCATSSDQNTEAFFGQGTRLTVV.

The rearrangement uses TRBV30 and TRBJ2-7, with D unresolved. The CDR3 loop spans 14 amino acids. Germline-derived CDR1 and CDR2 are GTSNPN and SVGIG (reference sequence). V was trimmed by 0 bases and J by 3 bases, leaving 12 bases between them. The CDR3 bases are TGTGCCTGGAGTGTACTGGGCAGACTCTACGAGCAGTACTTC. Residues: CAWSVLGRLYEQYF.

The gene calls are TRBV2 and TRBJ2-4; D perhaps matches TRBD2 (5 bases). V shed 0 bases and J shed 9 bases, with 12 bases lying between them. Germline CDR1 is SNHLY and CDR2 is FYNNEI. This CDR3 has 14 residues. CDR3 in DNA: TGTGCCAGCAGTGAAGCCCGGGGTCCTACCATTCAGTACTTC. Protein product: CASSEARGPTIQYF.

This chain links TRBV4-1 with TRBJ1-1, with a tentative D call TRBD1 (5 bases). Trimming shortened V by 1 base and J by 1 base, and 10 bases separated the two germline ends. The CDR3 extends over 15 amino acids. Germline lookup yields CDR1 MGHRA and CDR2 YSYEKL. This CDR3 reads CASSQGVGENTEAFF. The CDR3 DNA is TGCGCCAGCAGCCAAGGGGTGGGGGAGAACACTGAAGCTTTCTTT.

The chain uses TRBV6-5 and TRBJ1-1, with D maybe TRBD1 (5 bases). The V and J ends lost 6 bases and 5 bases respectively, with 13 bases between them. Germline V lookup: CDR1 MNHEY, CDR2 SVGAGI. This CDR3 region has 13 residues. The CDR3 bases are TGTGCCAGCAGGGGGCCCCTGTGGACTGAAGCTTTCTTT. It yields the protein CASRGPLWTEAFF.

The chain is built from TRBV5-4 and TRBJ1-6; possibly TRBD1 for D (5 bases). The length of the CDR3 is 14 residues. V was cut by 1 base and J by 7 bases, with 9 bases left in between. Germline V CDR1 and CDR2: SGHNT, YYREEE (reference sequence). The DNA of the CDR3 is TGTGCCAGCAGCTTGAAGGGGTGGAATTCACCCCTCCACTTT. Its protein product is CASSLKGWNSPLHF.

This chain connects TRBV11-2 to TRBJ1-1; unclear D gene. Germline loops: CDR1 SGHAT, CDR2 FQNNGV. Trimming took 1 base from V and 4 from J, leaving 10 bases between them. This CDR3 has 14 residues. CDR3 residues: CASSLARGGTEAFF. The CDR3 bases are TGTGCCAGCAGCTTAGCTCGCGGCGGCACTGAAGCTTTCTTT.

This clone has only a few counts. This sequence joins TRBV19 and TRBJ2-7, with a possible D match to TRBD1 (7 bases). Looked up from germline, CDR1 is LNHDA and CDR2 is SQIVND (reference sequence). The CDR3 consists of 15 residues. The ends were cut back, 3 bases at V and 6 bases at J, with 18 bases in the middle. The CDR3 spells CASSIRTGGGGEQYF. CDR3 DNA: TGTGCCAGTAGTATCCGGACAGGAGGGGGTGGCGAGCAGTACTTC.

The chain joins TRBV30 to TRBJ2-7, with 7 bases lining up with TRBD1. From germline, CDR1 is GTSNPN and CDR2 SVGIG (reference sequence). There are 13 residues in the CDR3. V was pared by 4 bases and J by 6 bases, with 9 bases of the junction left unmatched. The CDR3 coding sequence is TGTGCCTGGAAAAGAGGGGGCGCGGGCGAGCAGTACTTC. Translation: CAWKRGGAGEQYF. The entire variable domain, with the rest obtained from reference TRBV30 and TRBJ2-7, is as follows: SQTIHQWPATLVQPVGSPLSLECTVEGTSNPNLYWYRQAAGRGLQLLFYSVGIGQISSEVPQNLSASRPQDRQFILSSKKLLLSDSGFYLCAWKRGGAGEQYFGPGTRLTVT.

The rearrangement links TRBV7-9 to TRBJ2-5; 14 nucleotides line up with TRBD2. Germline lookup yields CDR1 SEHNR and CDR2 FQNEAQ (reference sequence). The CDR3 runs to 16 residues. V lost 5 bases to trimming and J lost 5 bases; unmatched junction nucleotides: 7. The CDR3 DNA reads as TGTGCCAGCAGCCTGGGACTAGCGGGAGTGAGCGAGACCCAGTACTTC. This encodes CASSLGLAGVSETQYF.

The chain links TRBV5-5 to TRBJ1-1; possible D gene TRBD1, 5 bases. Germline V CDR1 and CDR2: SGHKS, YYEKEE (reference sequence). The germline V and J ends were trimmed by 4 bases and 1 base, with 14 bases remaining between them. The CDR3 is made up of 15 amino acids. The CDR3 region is CASSPREGRNTEAFF. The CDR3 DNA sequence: TGTGCCAGCAGCCCTCGAGAGGGGAGGAACACTGAAGCTTTCTTT.

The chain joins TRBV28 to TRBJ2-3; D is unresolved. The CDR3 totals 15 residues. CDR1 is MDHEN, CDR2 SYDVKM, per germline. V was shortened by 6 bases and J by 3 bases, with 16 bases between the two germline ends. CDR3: CASRPHRYSTDTQYF. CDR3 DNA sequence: TGTGCCAGCAGACCGCACCGGTACTCGACAGATACGCAGTATTTT.